A single sample gave rise to the 32 T cell receptor beta chains below, sequenced in a study of cytotoxic CD8 clonotypes in ibrutinib-treated CLL. The repertoire was sequenced with immunoSEQ multiplex PCR; TCRdb's copy has only in-frame clones and lacks some. The sample consists of some 28,000 clones, approximately 62% of them appearing once. The sample consisted of PBMCs, taken before ibrutinib treatment. Receptors were obtained from a human donor with chronic lymphocytic leukemia.

This sequence joins TRBV5-4 and TRBJ1-1; 7 bases fit TRBD1. CDR3 length equals 14 residues. V dropped 5 bases and J dropped 4; count of bases not matched to a gene: 8. Germline V gene data show CDR1 as SGHNT and CDR2 as YYREEE (reference sequence). The CDR3 protein is CASRTRQGGTEAFF. CDR3 DNA: TGTGCCAGCAGAACCCGACAGGGAGGCACTGAAGCTTTCTTT.

The rearrangement links TRBV19 to TRBJ2-3; 7 positions match TRBD2. CDR1 is LNHDA, CDR2 SQIVND, per germline (reference sequence). CDR3 length equals 17 residues. The ends lost 6 bases at V and 0 bases at J; junction bases unmatched: 12. CDR3 sequence: CASSPPGGISSTDTQYF. The CDR3 nucleotides are TGTGCCAGTAGCCCTCCCGGGGGGATATCTAGCACAGATACGCAGTATTTT.

CDR3 nucleotide sequence: TGTGCCAGCAGTGAAGGGACAGGCTCTGGAAACACCATATATTTT. It is translated as CASSEGTGSGNTIYF. The V gene is TRBV6-1, the J gene TRBJ1-3, with TRBD1 identical over 7 bases. This CDR3 region has 15 residues. The ends lost 1 base at V and 0 bases at J; junction bases unmatched: 0. Germline V gene data show CDR1 as MNHNS and CDR2 as SASEGT.

The chain links TRBV7-6 to TRBJ2-1; 7 nucleotides agree with TRBD2. V lost 1 base to trimming and J lost 3 bases; unmatched junction nucleotides: 12. The CDR3 is 18 amino acids. The germline gives CDR1 SGHVS, CDR2 FNYEAQ. This CDR3 reads CASSLGILRGSVYNEQFF. CDR3 DNA sequence: TGTGCCAGCAGCTTAGGAATCCTTCGCGGGAGCGTCTACAATGAGCAGTTCTTC.

The V call is TRBV5-1, the J call TRBJ1-2; a possible D gene is TRBD1 (5 bases). The CDR3 loop spans 15 amino acids. CDR1 and CDR2 from the germline V gene are SGHRS and YFSETQ. The V gene lost 4 bases and the J gene lost 5 bases, with 18 bases spanning the gap. CDR3 in DNA: TGCGCCAGCAGCGGCACCGGGACGGGACCGTATGGCTACACCTTC. Translation gives CASSGTGTGPYGYTF.

This chain links TRBV6-1 with TRBJ2-7; 11 bases align to TRBD2. V shed 4 bases, J shed 0 bases, and the junction held 2 bases outside the gene matches. This CDR3 comprises 15 residues. Germline CDR1 and CDR2: MNHNS and SASEGT. CDR3 nucleotides: TGTGCCAGCAGTGGACTAGCGGGGAGCTCCTACGAGCAGTACTTC. It codes for CASSGLAGSSYEQYF.

This chain links TRBV7-6 with TRBJ2-2; D possibly corresponds to TRBD2 (5 bases). The germline V gene has CDR1 SGHVS and CDR2 FNYEAQ. The CDR3 extends over 16 amino acids. The germline V and J ends were trimmed by 5 bases and 0 bases, with 13 bases remaining between them. Written as DNA, the CDR3 is TGTGCCAGCAGCCTGGAGGCCGCCCCGAACACCGGGGAGCTGTTTTTT. It codes for CASSLEAAPNTGELFF.

V is TRBV9 and J is TRBJ1-1, with D perhaps TRBD1 (5 bases). Germline V gives CDR1 SGDLS, CDR2 YYNGEE. The CDR3 loop spans 16 amino acids. V was clipped by 0 bases and J by 0 bases, with 12 bases between them. The CDR3 loop is CASSVDGGSMNTEAFF. The CDR3 DNA is TGTGCCAGCAGCGTAGATGGGGGATCAATGAACACTGAAGCTTTCTTT.

This chain joins TRBV30 and TRBJ1-2; D is uncertain. The CDR3 is made up of 13 amino acids. Trimming stripped 2 bases from V and 5 bases from J, with 12 bases between. Germline CDR1 GTSNPN, CDR2 SVGIG (reference sequence). The chain's CDR3 is CAWSRGMDYGYTF. In DNA form, the CDR3 reads TGTGCCTGGAGTCGAGGGATGGATTATGGCTACACCTTC.

V and J are TRBV6-1 and TRBJ2-5, with TRBD2 matching over 10 bases. Germline V gene lookup returns CDR1 MNHNS and CDR2 SASEGT. The CDR3 runs 15 residues. Unmatched junction bases numbered 2, after V lost 2 bases and J lost 2 bases. CDR3 bases: TGTGCCAGCAGTGAATTTAGCGGGGGGCAAGAGACCCAGTACTTC. Its translation: CASSEFSGGQETQYF.

The chain links TRBV11-2 to TRBJ2-2, with 9 positions matching TRBD2. Trimming removed 2 bases from V and 7 bases from J; junction bases left unmatched: 5. Germline values: CDR1 SGHAT, CDR2 FQNNGV. This CDR3 is built from 15 residues. CDR3 nucleotides: TGTGCCAGCAGCTTAATCCTAGCGGGAATCGGGGAGCTGTTTTTT. Protein: CASSLILAGIGELFF.

In its sample, this clone was seen a few times. This rearrangement joins TRBV7-6 to TRBJ2-7, with TRBD1 identical over 9 bases. The germline CDR1 and CDR2 sequences are SGHVS and FNYEAQ. CDR3 size: 15 residues. V was clipped by 5 bases and J by 1 base; unmatched bases: 6. CDR3 region: CASSPGTGLSYEQYF. For the CDR3, the DNA is TGTGCCAGCAGCCCAGGGACAGGGCTATCCTACGAGCAGTACTTC.

The chain combines TRBV29-1 with TRBJ2-7, with 9 nucleotides matching TRBD2. The J segment lost 5 bases and the V segment lost 6 bases, leaving 5 bases of the junction unmatched. CDR3 length: 12 residues. CDR1 SQVTM and CDR2 ANQGSEA come from the germline V gene. This chain's CDR3 is CSVSGRSDEQYF. CDR3 in DNA: TGCAGCGTGAGCGGGAGGAGCGACGAGCAGTACTTC.

The genes are TRBV5-1 and TRBJ2-7; the match to TRBD1 covers 7 bases. The germline V gene encodes CDR1 SGHRS and CDR2 YFSETQ. V lost 0 bases to trimming and J lost 4 bases; unmatched junction nucleotides: 7. The CDR3 sequence is 15 residues long. CDR3 region: CASSLARDRGYEQYF. The CDR3 DNA is TGCGCCAGCAGCTTGGCCCGGGACAGAGGATACGAGCAGTACTTC.

The chain uses TRBV19 and TRBJ2-5; D tentatively reads TRBD1 or TRBD2 (5 bases each). Germline assignment: CDR1 LNHDA and CDR2 SQIVND (reference sequence). Trimming shortened V by 4 bases and J by 5 bases, and 14 bases separated the two germline ends. This CDR3 spans 14 amino acids. CDR3 in amino acids: CASSSRDPTETQYF. For the CDR3, the DNA is TGTGCCAGTAGTAGCCGGGACCCGACGGAGACCCAGTACTTC.

This chain's CDR3 is CASSQAGISNQPQHF. In DNA form, the CDR3 reads TGCGCCAGCAGCCAAGCAGGGATAAGCAATCAGCCCCAGCATTTT. V usage is TRBV4-1 and J usage is TRBJ1-5; TRBD1 might be the D (5 bases). The CDR3 spans 15 residues. Germline V gene lookup returns CDR1 MGHRA and CDR2 YSYEKL. The V end was cut by 1 base, the J end by 1 base, with 8 bases between.

The chain couples TRBV9 to TRBJ2-5; TRBD2 might be the D (5 bases). Trimming shortened V by 3 bases and J by 7 bases, and 16 bases separated the two germline ends. The CDR3 runs 14 residues. The germline V gene encodes CDR1 SGDLS and CDR2 YYNGEE. The CDR3 loop is CASSAGLSLGTQYF. Written as DNA, the CDR3 is TGTGCCAGCAGCGCCGGACTTAGCTTAGGGACCCAGTACTTC.

The chain couples TRBV7-9 to TRBJ2-1; no clear D. This CDR3 has 12 residues. Germline values: CDR1 SEHNR, CDR2 FQNEAQ (reference sequence). Trimming left V 5 bases short and J 9 bases short, with 11 bases between. CDR3 in amino acids: CASSEQSREQFF. The CDR3 DNA is TGTGCCAGCAGCGAACAAAGTCGTGAGCAGTTCTTC.

This clone showed up just once. The chain links TRBV25-1 to TRBJ2-5, with TRBD2 matching over 14 bases. With 3 bases clipped from V and 1 base from J, the junction kept 7 bases outside the gene matches. The CDR3 extends over 18 amino acids. Germline V gene sequence: CDR1 MGHDK, CDR2 SYGVNS. For the CDR3, the DNA is TGTGCCAGCAGTGAGTCGGGACTAGCGGGAGACACCCAAGAGACCCAGTACTTC. Encoded protein: CASSESGLAGDTQETQYF.

The V gene is TRBV25-1, the J gene TRBJ2-1; 8 bases fit TRBD1. Germline lookup yields CDR1 MGHDK and CDR2 SYGVNS. The junction had 12 bases not matched to a gene; V was cut back by 4 bases and J by 10 bases. The CDR3 spans 15 residues. The CDR3 DNA reads as TGTGCCAGCAGTGCACGACAGGGGTCCCAGGGGGAGCAGTTCTTC. It codes for CASSARQGSQGEQFF.

This chain links TRBV6-5 with TRBJ2-2; TRBD2 might be the D (5 bases). V lost 2 bases and J lost 5, with 12 bases in between. This CDR3 comprises 15 residues. Per germline, CDR1 MNHEY and CDR2 SVGAGI. The CDR3 coding sequence is TGTGCCAGCAGTTACGAGGGCATGGGTACCGGGGAGCTGTTTTTT. It yields the protein CASSYEGMGTGELFF.

The V call is TRBV5-6, the J call TRBJ1-4, with D maybe TRBD1 (5 bases). This CDR3 contains 15 residues. From germline, CDR1 is SGHDT and CDR2 YYEEEE. V lost 4 bases to trimming and J lost 8 bases, with 18 bases between them. The CDR3 DNA is TGTGCCAGCAGCCTCCGGGACCCCGGCAGGGAAAAACTGTTTTTT. It yields the protein CASSLRDPGREKLFF.

V and J are TRBV28 and TRBJ2-7; D may be TRBD1 (7 bases). With 3 bases removed from V and 6 bases from J, the gap between germline ends came to 15 bases. The length of the CDR3 is 14 residues. CDR1 MDHEN and CDR2 SYDVKM come from the germline V gene. The CDR3 DNA is TGTGCCAGCAGTTTTGGCGGGACAGCGGGCGAGCAGTACTTC. Translated: CASSFGGTAGEQYF.

The rearrangement links TRBV12-5 to TRBJ1-5, with 8 nucleotides matching TRBD1. The CDR3 runs to 18 residues. CDR1 is LGHNT, CDR2 FRNRAP, per germline. Unmatched junction bases numbered 13, after V lost 6 bases and J lost 0 bases. The CDR3: CASGPTGTGSYSNQPQHF. In DNA form, the CDR3 reads TGTGCTAGTGGCCCCACCGGGACAGGCTCTTATAGCAATCAGCCCCAGCATTTT.

This sequence joins TRBV5-1 and TRBJ2-7, with 15 bases matching TRBD2. This CDR3 is built from 14 residues. V was clipped by 4 bases and J by 10 bases; unmatched bases: 6. The germline V gene has CDR1 SGHRS and CDR2 YFSETQ. CDR3 DNA sequence: TGCGCCAGCAGCGACGGGACTAGCGGGAGGTTCCAGTACTTC. Translation: CASSDGTSGRFQYF.

CDR3 in amino acids: CASRAGTSGYNEQFF. The CDR3, as DNA: TGTGCCAGCAGGGCCGGGACTAGCGGATACAATGAGCAGTTCTTC. This rearrangement joins TRBV6-5 to TRBJ2-1; TRBD2 agrees at 11 bases. This CDR3 region has 15 residues. Trimming cost V 6 bases and J 4 bases; bases outside gene matches: 5. Germline V CDR1 and CDR2: MNHEY, SVGAGI.

The chain recombines TRBV11-3 with TRBJ2-6; D is unresolved. Germline loops: CDR1 SGHNT, CDR2 YENEEA. This CDR3 region has 13 residues. Between the trimmed V and J ends, which lost 5 bases and 0 bases, there was a span of 2 bases. The CDR3 DNA sequence: TGTGCCAGCAGCCCCTCTGGGGCCAACGTCCTGACTTTC. Amino acid sequence: CASSPSGANVLTF.

This rearrangement joins TRBV5-4 to TRBJ2-3; D remains ambiguous. V lost 3 bases and J lost 3, with 11 bases in between. Germline CDR1 and CDR2: SGHNT and YYREEE (reference sequence). This CDR3 region has 14 residues. This CDR3 reads CASSSSWGTDTQYF. In DNA, the CDR3 is TGTGCCAGCAGCTCAAGTTGGGGAACAGATACGCAGTATTTT.

This chain uses TRBV28 with TRBJ1-2, with TRBD1 matching over 7 bases. In germline, CDR1 is MDHEN, CDR2 SYDVKM. The CDR3 covers 15 residues. With 7 bases clipped from V and 10 bases from J, the junction kept 18 bases outside the gene matches. This CDR3 reads CASTTPVTGKGDYTF. For the CDR3, the DNA is TGTGCCAGCACCACACCCGTGACAGGGAAGGGAGACTACACCTTC.

The chain uses TRBV7-3 and TRBJ2-5; D might be TRBD2 (6 bases). V lost 5 bases, J lost 1 base, and 14 bases lay in between. The germline gives CDR1 SGHTA, CDR2 FQGTGA. The CDR3 totals 15 residues. In DNA, the CDR3 is TGTGCCAGCAGCCCGGGACTGATCTTCCAAGAGACCCAGTACTTC. Its translation is CASSPGLIFQETQYF.

There are a few counts of this clone. The V gene is TRBV28, the J gene TRBJ2-7; TRBD2 matches 8 bases. V was clipped by 6 bases and J by 1 base; unmatched bases: 8. This CDR3 has 15 amino acids. The germline V gene has CDR1 MDHEN and CDR2 SYDVKM. In DNA form, the CDR3 reads TGTGCCAGCAGGCTGGGAGCGGGAGAGTCCTACGAGCAGTACTTC. It encodes CASRLGAGESYEQYF.

This clone appeared a few times. This chain connects TRBV12-5 to TRBJ2-1; 10 bases fit TRBD1. V lost 0 bases to trimming and J lost 6 bases; unmatched junction nucleotides: 5. The CDR3 covers 16 residues. Per germline, CDR1 LGHNT and CDR2 FRNRAP. CDR3 sequence reads: CASGLVLGTGVNEQFF. For the CDR3, the DNA is TGTGCTAGTGGTTTGGTACTGGGGACAGGGGTCAATGAGCAGTTCTTC.